This T cell receptor beta chain was recovered during a study of early T cells in non-severe SARS-CoV-2 infection. This CDR3 spans 16 amino acids. Germline V gene lookup returns CDR1 SGHTA and CDR2 FQGNSA. For this clonotype: The junction differs from germline at one of its ends, possibly a read error.

Via MiXCR, TCRdb re-called the 5' RACE reads, giving one row per CDR3 protein. This sample has tens of thousands of distinct CDR3 sequences, with 13% to 15% found just once. The TCR comes from an adult who was a healthcare worker with PCR-confirmed SARS-CoV-2 infection or an uninfected control (not recorded which). Input material: whole blood. The chain couples TRBV7-2 to TRBJ2-2, with 8 bases lining up with TRBD1. CDR3 in DNA: TGTGCCAGCAGCTTATGGCAGGGGGCGAACAGCGGGGAGCTGTTTTTT. This codes for CASSLWQGANSGELFF.